Below are 20 T cell receptor beta chains sequenced from a single sample in a study of cytomegalovirus exposure and HLA in healthy donors. The primer mix had 60 Vbeta and 13 Jbeta primers. Sequencing was performed with immunoSEQ multiplex PCR; in TCRdb, only in-frame clones are kept and a portion is missing. The sample shows about 170,000 clones, roughly four fifths of them seen only once. The sample taken for sequencing was PBMCs. Receptors originate from a woman under 40 in good health and CMV-seropositive.

The rearrangement joins TRBV27 to TRBJ2-7, with 7 nucleotides matching TRBD1. This CDR3 has 15 residues. Trimming at V came to 6 bases and at J to 0 bases, leaving 8 bases not matched to a gene. Germline V gene lookup returns CDR1 MNHEY and CDR2 SMNVEV (reference sequence). The CDR3 protein is CASRKSGQSSYEQYF. The CDR3 region has the DNA TGTGCCAGCAGGAAATCGGGACAGAGCTCCTACGAGCAGTACTTC.

The chain has TRBV4-1 and TRBJ2-7; 7 nucleotides line up with TRBD2. The V and J ends lost 1 base and 4 bases, in that order; junction bases with no gene match: 10. Germline V gives CDR1 MGHRA, CDR2 YSYEKL. The CDR3 spans 16 residues. The CDR3, as DNA: TGCGCCAGCAGCCAAGGCTCCGGTCCGGGGGGTTACGAGCAGTACTTC. Residues: CASSQGSGPGGYEQYF.

V gene TRBV15 combines with J gene TRBJ1-1; 7 nucleotides agree with TRBD1. Germline trimming cut 1 base from V and 5 bases from J; bases unmatched to any gene: 13. This CDR3 region has 17 residues. Looked up from germline, CDR1 is LNHNV and CDR2 is YYDKDF (reference sequence). CDR3 DNA: TGTGCCACCAGCAGAGGGGGGCGGGGCAGGGGGTCTACTGAAGCTTTCTTT. It is translated as CATSRGGRGRGSTEAFF.

This clone was found once. V and J are TRBV27 and TRBJ1-2; D ambiguous. Germline V CDR1 and CDR2: MNHEY, SMNVEV (reference sequence). This CDR3 has 12 residues. V lost 2 bases, J lost 4 bases, and 5 bases lay in between. CDR3 loop: CASSLRGYGYTF. The CDR3 nucleotides read TGTGCCAGCAGTTTACGGGGCTATGGCTACACCTTC.

The rearrangement joins TRBV6-5 to TRBJ1-2, with 7 bases matching TRBD1. The CDR3 runs 14 residues. CDR1 and CDR2 from the germline V gene are MNHEY and SVGAGI. Trimming removed 4 bases from V and 2 bases from J; junction bases left unmatched: 4. The CDR3 coding sequence is TGTGCCAGCAGTTTGGGACAGTTCAACTATGGCTACACCTTC. Translated, it gives CASSLGQFNYGYTF.

A few counts support this clone. V and J are TRBV5-4 and TRBJ2-1; 11 bases are a match to TRBD2. Trimming removed 2 bases from V and 2 bases from J; junction bases left unmatched: 0. CDR3 length: 15 amino acids. CDR1 SGHNT and CDR2 YYREEE come from the germline V gene (reference sequence). The CDR3 coding sequence is TGTGCCAGCAGCTTTAGCGGGGGGGCCTACAATGAGCAGTTCTTC. It yields the protein CASSFSGGAYNEQFF.

The chain links TRBV9 to TRBJ1-1, with 9 bases lining up with TRBD1. Losses at the gene ends were 3 bases for V and 1 base for J; bases not matched to a gene: 7. This CDR3 is built from 16 residues. Germline assignment: CDR1 SGDLS and CDR2 YYNGEE. The CDR3 DNA is TGTGCCAGCAGCGCGGGACAGGGTTTAGCGAACACTGAAGCTTTCTTT. Encoded protein: CASSAGQGLANTEAFF.

V is TRBV27 and J is TRBJ1-1; 10 bases match TRBD1. The CDR3 has 15 residues. Trimming removed 2 bases from V and 5 bases from J; junction bases left unmatched: 5. Germline CDR1 is MNHEY and CDR2 is SMNVEV (reference sequence). DNA for the CDR3: TGTGCCAGCAGTTTAAGGGGGACAGGGGTTACTGAAGCTTTCTTT. Translating it yields CASSLRGTGVTEAFF.

The CDR3 reads CASSSGSGQYGYTF. The CDR3 nucleotides are TGCGCCAGCAGCTCAGGGTCGGGCCAATATGGCTACACCTTC. The genes are TRBV5-1 and TRBJ1-2; D possibly corresponds to TRBD1 (5 bases). The CDR3 runs 14 residues. V was pared by 3 bases and J by 5 bases, with 14 bases between. Germline assignment: CDR1 SGHRS and CDR2 YFSETQ.

This sequence joins TRBV30 and TRBJ1-2, with D unresolved. Germline V CDR1 and CDR2: GTSNPN, SVGIG (reference sequence). The CDR3 is 15 residues long. The ends were cut back, 5 bases at V and 6 bases at J, with 22 bases in the middle. The CDR3 reads CAWASQLGGIHGYTF. As DNA, the CDR3 is TGTGCCTGGGCCAGTCAACTGGGAGGGATCCATGGCTACACCTTC.

This clone was recorded a few times. The chain carries TRBV28 and TRBJ1-1, with 7 bases aligning to TRBD1. This CDR3 is 16 amino acids long. With 2 bases clipped from V and 1 base from J, the junction kept 7 bases outside the gene matches. In germline, CDR1 is MDHEN, CDR2 SYDVKM. CDR3 DNA: TGTGCCAGCAGTTTAGCCGGGACAGATAAGAACACTGAAGCTTTCTTT. Its translation: CASSLAGTDKNTEAFF.

The rearrangement links TRBV5-1 to TRBJ1-6, with 8 positions matching TRBD1. Germline V gene sequence: CDR1 SGHRS, CDR2 YFSETQ. The V segment lost 3 bases and the J segment 3 bases; nucleotides outside the gene matches: 8. The CDR3 covers 17 residues. In nucleotides, the CDR3 is TGCGCCAGCAGCTCCGGACAGGGTTCCTTCTATAATTCACCCCTCCACTTT. It is translated as CASSSGQGSFYNSPLHF. Filled out from reference TRBV5-1 and TRBJ1-6, the complete variable domain reads KAGVTQTPRYLIKTRGQQVTLSCSPISGHRSVSWYQQTPGQGLQFLFEYFSETQRNKGNFPGRFSGRQFSNSRSEMNVSTLELGDSALYLCASSSGQGSFYNSPLHFGNGTRLTVT.

This CDR3 is CASSLAIGQGLYNEQFF. DNA for the CDR3: TGCGCCAGCAGCTTGGCCATAGGGCAGGGTTTGTACAATGAGCAGTTCTTC. V and J are TRBV5-1 and TRBJ2-1; D possibly corresponds to TRBD1 (5 bases). This CDR3 contains 17 residues. V was cut by 0 bases and J by 4 bases, with 17 bases left in between. From germline, CDR1 is SGHRS and CDR2 YFSETQ.

The chain combines TRBV5-4 with TRBJ1-1; D remains unclear. The CDR3 length is 14 residues. The V and J ends lost 4 bases and 1 base respectively, with 11 bases between them. The V gene's germline CDR1 is SGHNT and CDR2 YYREEE (reference sequence). The CDR3 sequence is CASSPEPENTEAFF. CDR3 nucleotides: TGTGCCAGCAGCCCAGAACCAGAGAACACTGAAGCTTTCTTT.

The V call is TRBV29-1, the J call TRBJ2-3; no firm D call. Trimming removed 6 bases at V and 0 bases at J, with 7 bases between. CDR3 length: 12 residues. The germline V gene encodes CDR1 SQVTM and CDR2 ANQGSEA. CDR3 DNA sequence: TGCAGCGTAACTCCTAGCACAGATACGCAGTATTTT. The encoded protein is CSVTPSTDTQYF.

This chain connects TRBV4-3 to TRBJ2-7; D uncertain. V was clipped by 1 base and J by 0 bases, with 10 bases between them. Germline CDR1 reads LGHNA; CDR2 reads YSLEER. The length of the CDR3 is 15 residues. This CDR3 reads CASSQGLSNSYEQYF. The CDR3 DNA sequence: TGCGCCAGCAGCCAAGGGCTCTCGAACTCCTACGAGCAGTACTTC.

The gene calls are TRBV19 and TRBJ1-5; D is unresolved. This CDR3 has 15 residues. Per the germline V gene, CDR1 is LNHDA and CDR2 is SQIVND (reference sequence). V was pared by 8 bases and J by 2 bases, with 16 bases between. CDR3 in amino acids: CASDLRGRGNQPQHF. The DNA for the CDR3 is TGTGCCAGTGACCTCCGTGGGAGGGGCAATCAGCCCCAGCATTTT.

The rearrangement uses TRBV11-3 and TRBJ2-1, with 15 bases fitting TRBD2. V was pared by 4 bases and J by 9 bases, with 4 bases of the junction left unmatched. From germline, CDR1 is SGHNT and CDR2 YENEEA. The CDR3 totals 15 residues. The CDR3 nucleotides are TGTGCCAGCAGCTCCGGACTAGCGGGGGGGATTGAGCAGTTCTTC. Protein: CASSSGLAGGIEQFF.

The chain combines TRBV18 with TRBJ2-1; D not resolved. Germline V gives CDR1 KGHSH, CDR2 LQKENI. Trimming left V 0 bases short and J 7 bases short, with 10 bases between. The CDR3 is made up of 14 amino acids. In nucleotides, the CDR3 is TGTGCCAGCTCACCACCGGGCGCTATTAATGAGCAGTTCTTC. Translating gives CASSPPGAINEQFF.

This clone showed up just a few times. The chain couples TRBV29-1 to TRBJ2-3, with a possible D match to TRBD2 (5 bases). Trimming took 4 bases from V and 0 from J, leaving 5 bases between them. Germline lookup yields CDR1 SQVTM and CDR2 ANQGSEA. The CDR3 is made up of 12 amino acids. As DNA, the CDR3 is TGCAGCGTTGGGACTAGCACAGATACGCAGTATTTT. Translation gives CSVGTSTDTQYF.